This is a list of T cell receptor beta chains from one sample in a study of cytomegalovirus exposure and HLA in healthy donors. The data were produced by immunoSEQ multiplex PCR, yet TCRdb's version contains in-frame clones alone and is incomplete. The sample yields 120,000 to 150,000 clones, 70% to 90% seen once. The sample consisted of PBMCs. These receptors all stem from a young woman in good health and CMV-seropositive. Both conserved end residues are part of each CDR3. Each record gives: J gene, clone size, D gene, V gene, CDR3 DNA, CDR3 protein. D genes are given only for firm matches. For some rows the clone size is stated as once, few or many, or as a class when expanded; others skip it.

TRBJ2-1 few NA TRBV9 TGTGCCAGCAGCGTCGGGGTACGCTCCTACAATGAGCAGTTCTTC CASSVGVRSYNEQFF
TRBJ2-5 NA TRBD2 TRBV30 TGTGCCTGGAGTGTCGGCGGGAGTGGAAAGACCCAGTACTTC CAWSVGGSGKTQYF
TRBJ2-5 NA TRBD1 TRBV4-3 TGCGCCAGCAGCCAAGGACGACGGCAGGGGGCGGGAGAGACCCAGTACTTC CASSQGRRQGAGETQYF
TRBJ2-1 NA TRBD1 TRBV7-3 TGTGCCAGCAGCAAGCTTATCGGGGGACAGGGGGCGAATGAGCAGTTCTTC CASSKLIGGQGANEQFF
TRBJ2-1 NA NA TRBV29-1 TGCAGCGCCTATAGCGACCACAATGAGCAGTTCTTC CSAYSDHNEQFF
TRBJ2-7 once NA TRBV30 TGTGCCTGGAATGTGGCAGGAAGCTCCTACGAGCAGTACTTC CAWNVAGSSYEQYF
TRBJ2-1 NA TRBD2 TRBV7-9 TGTGCCAGCAGCTTAGGGGCGGGAGTCGACAATGAGCAGTTCTTC CASSLGAGVDNEQFF
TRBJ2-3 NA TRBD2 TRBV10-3 TGTGCCATCACGGCGGGAGAGGACACAGATACGCAGTATTTT CAITAGEDTDTQYF
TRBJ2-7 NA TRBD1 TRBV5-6 TGTGCCAGCAGCTTGGGGGACAGGGGGCCCTACGAGCAGTACTTC CASSLGDRGPYEQYF
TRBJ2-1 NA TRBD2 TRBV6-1 TGTGCCAGCAGGACGACTAGCGGGAGGATGAATGAGCAGTTCTTC CASRTTSGRMNEQFF
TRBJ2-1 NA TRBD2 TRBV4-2 TGTGCCAGCAGCCAAGATTCTAGCGGGGGCAATGAGCAGTTCTTC CASSQDSSGGNEQFF
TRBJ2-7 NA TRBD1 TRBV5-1 TGCGCCAGCAGCCAGGGGGCGAAGAGCGACGAGCAGTACTTC CASSQGAKSDEQYF
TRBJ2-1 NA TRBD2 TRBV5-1 TGCGCCAGCAGCTTGCTACGCGGGGGTAACAATGAGCAGTTCTTC CASSLLRGGNNEQFF
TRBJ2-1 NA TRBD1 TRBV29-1 TGCAGCGCTACTGACAGGGTAGGCCACAATGAGCAGTTCTTC CSATDRVGHNEQFF
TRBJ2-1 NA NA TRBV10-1 TGCGCCAGCAGTGATCGGGATAACAATGAGCAGTTCTTC CASSDRDNNEQFF
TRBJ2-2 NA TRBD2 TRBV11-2 TGTGCCAGCAGCTCTACTAGCGGGAGTCCGTCCGGGGAGCTGTTTTTT CASSSTSGSPSGELFF
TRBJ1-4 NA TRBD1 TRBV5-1 TGCGCCAGCAGCTTGCCATCCGGGCAAGTAGGGACAGGCGAAAAACTGTTTTTT CASSLPSGQVGTGEKLFF
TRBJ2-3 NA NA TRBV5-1 TGCGCCAGCAGCTTTGGGGGGAACACAGATACGCAGTATTTT CASSFGGNTDTQYF
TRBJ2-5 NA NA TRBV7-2 TGTGCCAGCAGCTTAGCGAACCCCCTGGCGGAATATGAGACCCAGTACTTC CASSLANPLAEYETQYF
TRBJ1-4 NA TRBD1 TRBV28 TGTGCCAGCAGTGACAGGGTAGAAGATGAAAAACTGTTTTTT CASSDRVEDEKLFF
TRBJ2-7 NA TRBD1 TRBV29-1 TGCAGCGTCACCGGGACAGGGGGCCAGTACGAGCAGTACTTC CSVTGTGGQYEQYF
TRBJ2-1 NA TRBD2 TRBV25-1 TGTGCCAGCAGTGAATCGACGGGGGGGGATGATGAGCAGTTCTTC CASSESTGGDDEQFF
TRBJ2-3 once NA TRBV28 TGTGCCAGCAGTGTAGATTCAGATACGCAGTATTTT CASSVDSDTQYF
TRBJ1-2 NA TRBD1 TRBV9 TGTGCCAGCAGCACCAGACAGGGATCCGGCTATGGCTACACCTTC CASSTRQGSGYGYTF